This TCR beta chain is from a study of cytomegalovirus exposure and HLA in healthy donors (TCRdb year 2017). For context, the study as a whole: According to a later analysis, the approximately 130 validation repertoires were produced on the same platform as the roughly 700 repertoires of the first cohort. The study was designed to test whether signatures of past pathogen exposure could be identified by cataloging public T cell receptors. In addition to the first cohort of approximately 650 subjects, a separate validation cohort of some 120 different subjects was used. High-throughput TCR immunosequencing, statistical association of individual TCRs with disease status, and machine learning were combined to predict cytomegalovirus infection status. Overall results and qualifications from the work: A total of 150 or so TCR beta chains were listed by the study as associated with cytomegalovirus. A later analysis lacked HLA typing for the validation cohort, so it scored co-occurrence in that cohort across all 110 or so repertoires. Most TCR sequences were seen in very few donors, while some public TCRs were found in many individuals. Cytomegalovirus status was reported to be diagnosed by the classifier with high specificity and sensitivity in both the original and validation cohorts. Three of the identified cytomegalovirus-associated TCR beta chains were confirmed in vitro to be specific for cytomegalovirus antigens. Subsequent analysis determined that TCRs grouped into clusters in the first cohort also showed a tendency toward co-occurrence across the approximately 120 validation repertoires, and 85% to 95% of cluster scores exceeded 0. The authors suggested that the approach could potentially be generalized to other disease states and immunological phenotypes.

Receptor amplification or capture employed the immunoSEQ multiplex PCR assay. Under the source paper's analysis protocol: A statistical classification framework was built to diagnose cytomegalovirus status from the catalog of TCR beta chain sequences. The immuneACCESS repertoire file appears here via TCRdb, limited to in-frame rearrangements. These files lack a portion of the clones; in checked studies, under half of the deficit traces to unresolved V genes, and the cause of the others is not known. V and J calls plus clone size are reproduced from that table; the DNA served to infer D and trimming. The sample yields about 88,000 clones; more than 70% were counted once. The ten largest account for roughly an eighth of the sample. The cysteine opens and the phenylalanine closes a CDR3 of 12 amino acids. Only the CDR3 portion is preserved as DNA: 36 bases, with reading frame beginning at the first base. According to the germline V gene, CDR1 reads SGHTS and CDR2 reads YDEGEE. V and J lose 7 bases and 6 bases, and a span of 11 bases separates them.

Separate from the approximately 670-subject first cohort, the validation cohort of about 110 subjects was the group to which the donors belonged. Worth noting for this clone: No cognate antigen has been identified for it. Qualities for individual bases were not recorded, and no much larger clone is one base off.

This sequence uses TRBV5-8 and TRBJ2-1; no confident D gene assignment can be made. The TCR was taken from a woman in her late teens or twenties in good health and CMV-seropositive. Sequencing was done on a sample of PBMCs. The CDR3 protein is CASSEFSNEQFF. The nucleotide sequence is TGTGCCAGCTCGGAGTTCTCCAATGAGCAGTTCTTC. With all but the CDR3 taken from the reference TRBV5-8 and TRBJ2-1 genes, the full variable domain is: EAGVTQSPTHLIKTRGQQATLRCSPISGHTSVYWYQQALGLGLQFLLWYDEGEERNRGNFPPRFSGRQFPNYSSELNVNALELEDSALYLCASSEFSNEQFFGPGTRLTVL.